This TCR beta chain was captured by sequencing in a study of blood T cell dynamics during melanoma immunotherapy. Study as a whole: First-line therapy was either pembrolizumab or nivolumab with ipilimumab for metastatic melanoma.

Clones were sequenced by immunoSEQ multiplex PCR, and TCRdb holds only the in-frame ones, with some missing. The sample holds about 11,000 clones; less than 90% are singletons and the top ten take approximately 15%. Study results and limitations: Clones driving repertoire changes may be melanoma-specific or general immune activation.

The sample's time point: week 3, after first cycle of checkpoint inhibitor. At 12 weeks after first infusion, RECIST 1.1 defined response for most patients. No patient had earlier systemic cancer treatment, concurrent immunosuppressants, or another active cancer. Germline V CDR1 and CDR2: SSHAT, FNYEAQ (reference sequence). The CDR3 loop spans 15 amino acids. V shed 1 base and J shed 0 bases, with 6 bases lying between them. This clone has a handful of counts. Its cognate antigen is unknown. J is TRBJ2-2 and V is TRBV7-7; unclear D gene. Sequenced material: blood, taken from a patient treated with checkpoint blockade. This sequence was found in a human donor with melanoma. The CDR3 here is CASSLELANTGELFF. CDR3 in DNA: TGTGCCAGCAGCTTAGAGTTGGCGAACACCGGGGAGCTGTTTTTT.